This T cell receptor (beta chain) comes out of a study of shared clonotypes between healthy human individuals. Germline V gene sequence: CDR1 SGHAT, CDR2 FQNNGV. The length of the CDR3 is 13 residues. V was cut by 3 bases and J by 3 bases, with 9 bases left in between. This clone was detected once. Its specificity is not known. General study findings and limits: About 5% of naive CD4 clonotypes were shared across a few donors. Larger estimated richness was generally seen in naive subsets than in memory subsets.

Deep-level assay runs were performed. The data were produced by immunoSEQ multiplex PCR, yet TCRdb's version contains in-frame clones alone and is incomplete. Counted here are roughly 1 million clones, about 80% occurring once; the ten biggest clones make up approximately 1.5%. Into CD45RA+ naive and CD45RA-negative memory subsets, the CD4+ cells were split. This clonotype was sampled from a man aged 18 to 30 in good health. The V gene is TRBV11-2, the J gene TRBJ2-7; no firm D call. The sample comprised memory CD4+ T cells sorted from blood. Subset described: CD45RA-negative fraction. DNA of the CDR3: TGTGCCAGCAGCTTCCCCCTGAGCTACGAGCAGTACTTC. This encodes CASSFPLSYEQYF.